This record covers a single T cell receptor (beta chain). The antigen remains undetermined. This entry comes from a study of T cells in Graves' hyperthyroidism and ophthalmopathy. For the study at large: Staff took peripheral blood when the initial diagnosis was made, before any treatment began.

TCR beta CDR3 sequences were amplified from RNA transcripts. The HTBI primer set drove a first-round RT-PCR of the TCR CDR3. TCRdb reprocessed the multiplex PCR reads via MiXCR and lists one record per CDR3 protein. The sample lists approximately 400,000 distinct CDR3 sequences; around 16% were seen once. Uncontrolled infection, other autoimmune disease, pregnancy and lactation each barred patients from inclusion. PBMCs were collected from an approximately 9.2 ml volume of fresh peripheral blood. Broader study findings: Blood also showed most of the thyroid clonotypes that were expanded above 0.001.

V gave up 7 bases and J gave up 6 bases, with 18 bases separating them. This CDR3 region has 14 residues. This receptor was obtained from a woman aged 18-30 years with Graves' hyperthyroidism. The chain couples TRBV12-3 or TRBV12-4 to TRBJ2-5, with D possibly matching TRBD1 (5 bases). The material sequenced was blood. CDR3 nucleotides: TGTGCCAGCACCATCGCAGGGTCCTCTAAGACCCAGTACTTC. It codes for CASTIAGSSKTQYF.